What follows describes a single TCR beta chain. The data derive from a study of cytotoxic CD8 clonotypes in ibrutinib-treated CLL. The CDR3 totals 16 residues. The germline V gene encodes CDR1 SGHRS and CDR2 YFSETQ. V shed 0 bases, J shed 1 base, and the junction held 3 bases outside the gene matches. Clones were read by immunoSEQ multiplex PCR, and TCRdb kept only the in-frame ones, dropping some. The table shows tens of thousands of clones, with around 60% occurring only once. The receptor was isolated from a human donor with chronic lymphocytic leukemia. Here the sequenced sample was PBMCs, taken after 24 months of ibrutinib treatment. The chain uses TRBV5-1 and TRBJ2-7, with TRBD2 matching 11 bases. The CDR3 DNA follows: TGCGCCAGCAGCTTGGGGGGACTAGCGGTTTCCTACGAGCAGTACTTC. Its translation is CASSLGGLAVSYEQYF. The whole variable domain, remainder taken from reference TRBV5-1 and TRBJ2-7, is KAGVTQTPRYLIKTRGQQVTLSCSPISGHRSVSWYQQTPGQGLQFLFEYFSETQRNKGNFPGRFSGRQFSNSRSEMNVSTLELGDSALYLCASSLGGLAVSYEQYFGPGTRLTVT.